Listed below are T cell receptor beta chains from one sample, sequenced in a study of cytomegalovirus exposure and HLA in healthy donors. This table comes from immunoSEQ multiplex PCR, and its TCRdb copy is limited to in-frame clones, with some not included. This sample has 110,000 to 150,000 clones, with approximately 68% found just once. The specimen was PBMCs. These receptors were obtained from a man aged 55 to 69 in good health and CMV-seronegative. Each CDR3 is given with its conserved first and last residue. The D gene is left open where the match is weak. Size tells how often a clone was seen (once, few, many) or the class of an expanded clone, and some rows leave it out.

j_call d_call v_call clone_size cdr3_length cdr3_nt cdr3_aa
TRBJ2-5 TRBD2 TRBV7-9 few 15 TGTGCCAGCAGCTCCGGGGGGGGATCCGGGGCGACCCAGTACTTC CASSSGGGSGATQYF
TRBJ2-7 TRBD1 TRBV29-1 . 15 TGCAGCGTGGGCCGCGACAGGGGATCCTACTACGAGCAGTACTTC CSVGRDRGSYYEQYF
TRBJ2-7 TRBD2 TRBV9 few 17 TGTGCCAGCAGCGGAGAGGGCGGACTAGCGGGAGACTACGAGCAGTACTTC CASSGEGGLAGDYEQYF
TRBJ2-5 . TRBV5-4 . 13 TGTGCCAGCAGCTTCGGGAATCAAGAGACCCAGTACTTC CASSFGNQETQYF
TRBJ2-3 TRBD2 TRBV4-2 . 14 TGTGCCAGCAGCCAAGCCTCTAGCGGGAATACGCAGTATTTT CASSQASSGNTQYF
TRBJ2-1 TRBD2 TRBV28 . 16 TGTGCCAGCAGTTCCTCTACTAGCGGGAAAGATCATGAGCAGTTCTTC CASSSSTSGKDHEQFF
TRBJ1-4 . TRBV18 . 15 TGTGCCAGCTCACCCCGGGAGCTTCGTAATGAAAAACTGTTTTTT CASSPRELRNEKLFF
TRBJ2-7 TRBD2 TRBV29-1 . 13 TGCAGCGTTGTACGGGAGGGCGTCTACGAGCAGTACTTC CSVVREGVYEQYF
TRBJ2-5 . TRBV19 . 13 TGTGCCAGTAGTATGGGCGTAGAAGAGACCCAGTACTTC CASSMGVEETQYF
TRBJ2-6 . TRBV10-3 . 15 TGTGCCATCAGTGACCCAGGGGCTGGGGCCAACGTCCTGACTTTC CAISDPGAGANVLTF
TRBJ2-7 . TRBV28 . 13 TGTGCCAGCCGGGACTGGGTGCGCTACGAGCAGTACTTC CASRDWVRYEQYF
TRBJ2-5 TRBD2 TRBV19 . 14 TGTGCCAGTGGGGATGGTCTAGCGGAAGAGACCCAGTACTTC CASGDGLAEETQYF
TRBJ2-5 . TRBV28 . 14 TGTGCCTCTGGGAGGACCCCCCTACAAGAGACCCAGTACTTC CASGRTPLQETQYF
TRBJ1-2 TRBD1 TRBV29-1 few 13 TGCAGCGTTTATTTAAGACAGGGTTATGGCTACACCTTC CSVYLRQGYGYTF
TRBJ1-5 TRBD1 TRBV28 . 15 TGTGCCAGCAGAACAACAGGGGGCTTGAATCAGCCCCAGCATTTT CASRTTGGLNQPQHF
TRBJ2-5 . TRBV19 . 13 TGTGCCAGTAGGGGACATTCCCAAGAGACCCAGTACTTC CASRGHSQETQYF
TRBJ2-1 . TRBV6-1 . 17 TGTGCCAGCAGTGAAGCGCCGTGGGAGGCAAGCTGGAATGAGCAGTTCTTC CASSEAPWEASWNEQFF
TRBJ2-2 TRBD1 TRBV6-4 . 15 TGTGCCAGCAGTGTCGACAGGGAAGGCACCGGGGAGCTGTTTTTT CASSVDREGTGELFF
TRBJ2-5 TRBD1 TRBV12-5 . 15 TGTGCTAGTGGCAGGTTGCGGGACAGGGCAGAGACCCAGTACTTC CASGRLRDRAETQYF
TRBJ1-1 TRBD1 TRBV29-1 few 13 TGCAGCGTGTGGACAGGGGGGAACACTGAAGCTTTCTTT CSVWTGGNTEAFF
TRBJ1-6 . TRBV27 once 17 TGTGCCAGCAGTTCCACAGGCCTGAGCTCCTATAATTCACCCCTCCACTTT CASSSTGLSSYNSPLHF
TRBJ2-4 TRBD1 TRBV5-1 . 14 TGCGCCAGCAGCCAAGGGACAGGGGATGACATTCAGTACTTC CASSQGTGDDIQYF
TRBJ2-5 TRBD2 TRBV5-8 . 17 TGTGCCAGCAGCTTGGTGGTAGCGGGGTCCGGAGGGGAGACCCAGTACTTC CASSLVVAGSGGETQYF
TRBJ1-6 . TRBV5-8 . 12 TGTGCCAGCCGGGACATCAATTCACCCCTCCACTTT CASRDINSPLHF
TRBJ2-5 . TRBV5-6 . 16 TGTGCCAGCAGCTTGGTCGGGGAGAGGATTCAAGAGACCCAGTACTTC CASSLVGERIQETQYF
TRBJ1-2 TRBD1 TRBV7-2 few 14 TGTGCCAGCAGCTCACCCACAGGGGCGAATGGCTACACCTTC CASSSPTGANGYTF
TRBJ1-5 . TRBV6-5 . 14 TGTGCCAGCAGTTACTCGGGGGAGGGCCAGCCCCAGCATTTT CASSYSGEGQPQHF
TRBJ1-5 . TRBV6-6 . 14 TGTGCCAGCAGCCCGGACAGAGCCAATCAGCCCCAGCATTTT CASSPDRANQPQHF
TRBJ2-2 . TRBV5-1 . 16 TGCGCCAGCAGCCGGGGACTCTTCGCGAACACCGGGGAGCTGTTTTTT CASSRGLFANTGELFF
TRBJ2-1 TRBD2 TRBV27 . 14 TGTGCCACAAAAGGACGGGGGGTGGGCAATGAGCAGTTCTTC CATKGRGVGNEQFF
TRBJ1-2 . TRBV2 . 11 TGTGCCAGCGGGGGGTCCGATGGCTACACCTTC CASGGSDGYTF
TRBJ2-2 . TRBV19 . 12 TGTGCCAGTAGCCTCGACACCGGGGAGCTGTTTTTT CASSLDTGELFF
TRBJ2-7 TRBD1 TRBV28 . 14 TGTGCCAGCATCAACCAGGGACAGGGGTACGAGCAGTACTTC CASINQGQGYEQYF
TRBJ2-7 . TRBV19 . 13 TGTGCCAGTAGTATTGGGGCAGCCTACGAGCAGTACTTC CASSIGAAYEQYF
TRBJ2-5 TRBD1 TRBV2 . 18 TGTGCCAGCAGTGATCCGTTGTCTGGACAGGGAACTAAAGAGACCCAGTACTTC CASSDPLSGQGTKETQYF
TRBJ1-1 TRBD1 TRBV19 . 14 TGTGCCAGCAGGCTTTTTAAGGGGGCGAGTGAAGCTTTCTTT CASRLFKGASEAFF